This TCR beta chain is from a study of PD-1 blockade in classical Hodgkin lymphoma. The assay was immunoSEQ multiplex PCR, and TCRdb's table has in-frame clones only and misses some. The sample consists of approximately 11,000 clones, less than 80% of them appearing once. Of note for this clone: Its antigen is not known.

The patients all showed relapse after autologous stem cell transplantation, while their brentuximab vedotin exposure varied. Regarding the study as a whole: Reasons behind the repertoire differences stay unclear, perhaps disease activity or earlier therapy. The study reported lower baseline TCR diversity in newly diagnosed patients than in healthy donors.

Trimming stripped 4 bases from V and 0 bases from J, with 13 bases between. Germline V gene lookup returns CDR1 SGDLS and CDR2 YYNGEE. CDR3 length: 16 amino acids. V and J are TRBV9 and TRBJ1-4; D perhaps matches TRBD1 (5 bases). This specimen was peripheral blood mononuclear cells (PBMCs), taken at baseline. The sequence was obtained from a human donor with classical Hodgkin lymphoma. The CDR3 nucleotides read TGTGCCAGCAGCCCCCAGGGAGTAACAACTAATGAAAAACTGTTTTTT. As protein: CASSPQGVTTNEKLFF.